This passage covers 27 T cell receptor beta chains from one sample sequenced in a study of CD8 T cells in ankylosing spondylitis (dated by TCRdb to 2016 to 2017). To prepare the library, 5' RACE was applied. For sequencing, an Illumina HiSeq 2500 was employed. Using fastp at Q25 and MiXCR, TCRdb reprocessed the public reads and kept productive beta chains. Rows merge per CDR3 protein into single entries with the most common DNA and genes. For this sample the table gives 250,000 to 300,000 distinct CDR3 sequences, of which over 15% were detected only once. The ten largest clones represent roughly 8% of the sample. Sample: blood, either unsorted or a sorted T cell fraction (not recorded which). These receptors were taken from a male donor with ankylosing spondylitis or in good health (not recorded which).

The rearrangement links TRBV12-3 or TRBV12-4 to TRBJ1-4, with a weak D call TRBD1 (6 bases). CDR3 size: 16 residues. Trimming removed 5 bases at V and 0 bases at J, with 13 bases between. The CDR3 sequence is CASSPQGTATNEKLFF. CDR3 in DNA: TGTGCCAGCAGTCCCCAGGGGACCGCAACTAATGAAAAACTGTTTTTT.

This clonotype appeared a few times. In nucleotides, the CDR3 is TGTGCCAGCAGGTCGGGACTAGCGATGGGGAATGAGCAGTTCTTC. Translating it yields CASRSGLAMGNEQFF. This chain joins TRBV7-2 and TRBJ2-1, with 10 nucleotides matching TRBD2. V was pared by 6 bases and J by 7 bases, with 9 bases of the junction left unmatched. Per germline, CDR1 SGHTA and CDR2 FQGNSA. The CDR3 sequence is 15 residues long.

This rearrangement joins TRBV7-8 to TRBJ2-5; the match to TRBD2 covers 7 bases. V trimming: 3 bases; J trimming: 2 bases; junction bases outside the gene matches: 9. This CDR3 is built from 16 residues. In germline, CDR1 is SGHVS, CDR2 FQNEAQ. The CDR3 coding sequence is TGTGCCAGCAGCTTGCCGCTCGATAGCGGGCAAGAGACCCAGTACTTC. Translating it yields CASSLPLDSGQETQYF.

This clonotype turned up a few times. The J gene is TRBJ2-2, the V gene TRBV2; D remains ambiguous. The length of the CDR3 is 12 residues. Trimming removed 8 bases from V and 5 bases from J, with 9 bases in between. The germline V gene encodes CDR1 SNHLY and CDR2 FYNNEI. In DNA form, the CDR3 reads TGTGCCAGCGGGATGGGGACCGGGGAGCTGTTTTTT. Residues: CASGMGTGELFF.

The J gene is TRBJ1-2, the V gene TRBV27; tentative D call: TRBD1 (6 bases). Trimming stripped 4 bases from V and 7 bases from J, with 13 bases between. The CDR3 covers 13 residues. Looked up from germline, CDR1 is MNHEY and CDR2 is SMNVEV (reference sequence). CDR3 coding DNA: TGTGCCAGCAGTTCCTCAGGGGTGGGTGGCTACACCTTC. Its translation: CASSSSGVGGYTF.

The chain recombines TRBV5-1 with TRBJ1-5; a possible D gene is TRBD1 (6 bases). The CDR3 runs 16 residues. The V and J ends lost 4 bases and 0 bases respectively, with 14 bases between them. Germline V gene sequence: CDR1 SGHRS, CDR2 YFSETQ. The CDR3, as DNA: TGCGCCAGCAGCAAACGGACAGACTATAGCAATCAGCCCCAGCATTTT. This translates into CASSKRTDYSNQPQHF.

This chain uses TRBV2 with TRBJ1-2; D remains unclear. The CDR3 contains 13 residues. Germline V gene lookup returns CDR1 SNHLY and CDR2 FYNNEI. Trimming removed 2 bases from V and 8 bases from J, with 12 bases in between. CDR3 nucleotides: TGTGCCAGCAGTGAATCACCTGGGTGGGGCTACACCTTC. Its translation: CASSESPGWGYTF.

A remark on this clonotype: Germline is not matched at one junction end, which may reflect a read error. The chain has TRBV18 and TRBJ1-4; D perhaps matches TRBD2 (5 bases). TRBJ2-2 explains the end of the DNA better; the J call may be wrong. CDR1 and CDR2 (germline): KGHSH, LQKENI. The CDR3 extends over 13 amino acids. CDR3 region: CAGSPPGREELFF. The CDR3 DNA sequence: TGTGCCGGCTCACCACCCGGCCGGGAGGAGCTGTTTTTT.

The chain recombines TRBV7-8 with TRBJ1-1; maybe TRBD1 (6 bases). Trimming removed 5 bases from V and 4 bases from J, with 20 bases in between. CDR1 and CDR2 (germline): SGHVS, FQNEAQ. The CDR3 totals 16 residues. The CDR3 sequence is CASSPLSRGSGTEAFF. The CDR3, as DNA: TGTGCCAGCAGCCCGTTGTCCAGGGGTAGCGGCACTGAAGCTTTCTTT.

There are a few counts of this clonotype. The genes are TRBV20-1 and TRBJ2-1; 7 bases are shared with TRBD2. This CDR3 has 13 residues. With V trimmed by 6 bases and J by 6 bases, 8 bases remained unmatched. Germline V gene sequence: CDR1 DFQATT, CDR2 SNEGSKA (reference sequence). Written as DNA, the CDR3 is TGCAGTGCCCGATCGAGCGGGACCAATGAGCAGTTCTTC. Translated: CSARSSGTNEQFF.

At least ten counts were recorded for this clonotype. J is TRBJ2-5 and V is TRBV20-1; D gene uncertain. The CDR3 sequence is 11 residues long. The germline V gene has CDR1 DFQATT and CDR2 SNEGSKA (reference sequence). V lost 3 bases and J 1 base, leaving 3 bases between the germline ends. CDR3 sequence reads: CSASSQETQYF. In nucleotides, the CDR3 is TGCAGTGCTAGTAGCCAAGAGACCCAGTACTTC.

The V gene is TRBV12-3 or TRBV12-4, the J gene TRBJ2-1; TRBD2 matches 7 bases. Germline trimming cut 6 bases from V and 4 bases from J; bases unmatched to any gene: 15. The CDR3 has 17 residues. DNA for the CDR3: TGTGCCAGCAGCCGGGAACAGGTTGGAGCGGGATACAATGAGCAGTTCTTC. This translates into CASSREQVGAGYNEQFF.

In its sample, this clonotype was seen a few times. The rearrangement uses TRBV5-1 and TRBJ2-4; a possible D gene is TRBD2 (5 bases). The CDR3 length is 15 residues. Trimming left V 4 bases short and J 5 bases short, with 16 bases between. Germline CDR1 SGHRS, CDR2 YFSETQ. As DNA, the CDR3 is TGCGCCAGCAGCCACGGGGTGGTAGGCGAAAACATTCAGTACTTC. Its protein product is CASSHGVVGENIQYF.

J is TRBJ2-1 and V is TRBV3-1, with 13 bases aligning to TRBD2. The CDR3 covers 15 residues. The ends lost 4 bases at V and 8 bases at J; junction bases unmatched: 5. CDR1 is LGHDT, CDR2 YNNKEL, per germline (reference sequence). As DNA, the CDR3 is TGTGCCAGCAGCCCGGGGACTAGCGGGACCGATGAGCAGTTCTTC. Protein sequence: CASSPGTSGTDEQFF.

This clonotype was counted between two and nine times. This sequence joins TRBV20-1 and TRBJ1-1, with a tentative D call TRBD1 (5 bases). There are 15 residues in the CDR3. V shed 1 base and J shed 5 bases, with 17 bases lying between them. Germline values: CDR1 DFQATT, CDR2 SNEGSKA (reference sequence). This CDR3 is CSARVGGSGGTEAFF. In DNA form, the CDR3 reads TGCAGTGCTAGAGTGGGAGGGAGCGGGGGGACTGAAGCTTTCTTT.

The chain combines TRBV15 with TRBJ2-1; D perhaps matches TRBD1 (6 bases). Trimming pared 0 bases from V and 4 bases from J, leaving 13 bases between. Germline CDR1 is LNHNV and CDR2 is YYDKDF (reference sequence). The CDR3 is 16 amino acids. The CDR3 DNA reads as TGTGCCACCAGCAGAGATAAAGGACAGTATTACAATGAGCAGTTCTTC. This translates into CATSRDKGQYYNEQFF.

The chain employs TRBV7-8 and TRBJ2-5; TRBD1 matches 8 bases. J lost 2 bases, V lost 5 bases, and 13 bases had no gene match. The CDR3 has 17 residues. Per germline, CDR1 SGHVS and CDR2 FQNEAQ. CDR3 sequence (DNA): TGTGCCAGCAGCGCGCCAGGGGGCATCCTTCTGCAAGAGACCCAGTACTTC. Protein sequence: CASSAPGGILLQETQYF.

The chain joins TRBV19 to TRBJ2-1; D is unresolved. The germline V and J ends were trimmed by 3 bases and 6 bases, with 6 bases remaining between them. Germline CDR1 and CDR2: LNHDA and SQIVND (reference sequence). The CDR3 has 12 amino acids. Written as DNA, the CDR3 is TGTGCCAGTAGTATGAGAGTCAATGAGCAGTTCTTC. It encodes CASSMRVNEQFF.

This chain connects TRBV7-9 to TRBJ1-4; a possible D gene is TRBD1 (5 bases). Germline CDR1 and CDR2: SEHNR and FQNEAQ (reference sequence). The CDR3 length is 16 residues. Trimming removed 3 bases at V and 0 bases at J, with 11 bases between. The DNA for the CDR3 is TGTGCCAGCAGCTTCGGGGAAGGGGCAACTAATGAAAAACTGTTTTTT. The encoded protein is CASSFGEGATNEKLFF.

The gene calls are TRBV5-1 and TRBJ2-3; D perhaps matches TRBD2 (7 bases). The CDR3 contains 14 residues. Germline CDR1 reads SGHRS; CDR2 reads YFSETQ. V lost 1 base to trimming and J lost 5 bases, with 11 bases between them. The CDR3 here is CASSLKGGGDTQYF. CDR3 in DNA: TGCGCCAGCAGCTTGAAAGGGGGGGGAGATACGCAGTATTTT.

In this sample, this clonotype turned up many times. The rearrangement uses TRBV24-1 and TRBJ1-5, with D uncertain. Per germline, CDR1 KGHDR and CDR2 SFDVKD. Between the trimmed V and J ends, which lost 0 bases and 5 bases, there was a span of 7 bases. This CDR3 is built from 14 residues. The CDR3: CATSDLQADQPQHF. CDR3 DNA sequence: TGTGCCACCAGTGATTTGCAGGCCGATCAGCCCCAGCATTTT.

This CDR3 reads CASSLWGLTGELFF. DNA for the CDR3: TGTGCCAGCAGTTTATGGGGACTCACCGGGGAGCTGTTTTTT. The V call is TRBV12-3 or TRBV12-4, the J call TRBJ2-2, with D tentatively TRBD2 (6 bases). The CDR3 consists of 14 residues. Trimming pared 2 bases from V and 4 bases from J, leaving 8 bases between.

This clonotype came up many times. The rearrangement links TRBV2 to TRBJ2-1; 12 bases match TRBD2. V trimming: 7 bases; J trimming: 6 bases; junction bases outside the gene matches: 13. This CDR3 region has 17 residues. Germline V gene sequence: CDR1 SNHLY, CDR2 FYNNEI. The CDR3 region is CASTDPLLAGGLNEQFF. The CDR3 nucleotides read TGTGCCAGCACCGATCCGTTACTAGCGGGGGGACTCAATGAGCAGTTCTTC.

In this sample, this clonotype turned up a few times. This chain joins TRBV6-1 and TRBJ2-3, with a weak D call TRBD1 (6 bases). CDR1 is MNHNS and CDR2 is SASEGT in the germline V gene. The CDR3 sequence is 14 residues long. Trimming cost V 6 bases and J 5 bases, with 15 bases left between them. Written as DNA, the CDR3 is TGTGCCAGCAGGGCCCAGGGGTCTATAGATACGCAGTATTTT. Its protein is CASRAQGSIDTQYF.

This chain links TRBV20-1 with TRBJ2-5; D gene uncertain. From germline, CDR1 is DFQATT and CDR2 SNEGSKA (reference sequence). V lost 7 bases to trimming and J lost 5 bases, with 17 bases between them. The length of the CDR3 is 13 residues. CDR3 protein: CSDWKPFGETQYF. The CDR3 DNA is TGCAGTGACTGGAAACCTTTTGGGGAGACCCAGTACTTC.

The chain couples TRBV7-2 to TRBJ2-5, with D possibly matching TRBD2 (6 bases). The germline V and J ends were trimmed by 1 base and 3 bases, with 15 bases remaining between them. The CDR3 spans 16 residues. Germline CDR1 is SGHTA and CDR2 is FQGNSA. The CDR3 reads CASSLGEVGWEETQYF. The CDR3 coding sequence is TGTGCCAGCAGCTTAGGGGAGGTCGGGTGGGAAGAGACCCAGTACTTC.

V gene TRBV3-1 combines with J gene TRBJ2-7, with 11 bases matching TRBD1. CDR1 and CDR2 (germline): LGHDT, YNNKEL (reference sequence). The CDR3 spans 16 residues. The J segment lost 6 bases and the V segment lost 3 bases, leaving 10 bases of the junction unmatched. Written as DNA, the CDR3 is TGTGCCAGCAGCCAGCGGACAGGGGGCGCATTCAGCGAGCAGTACGTC. As protein: CASSQRTGGAFSEQYV.